The sequence of this T cell receptor beta chain was determined in a study of CXCR3-negative and CXCR3-positive naive CD8 T cells. Study-wide findings and caveats: For naive cells, CXCR3-negative and CXCR3-positive subsets had similar TRBV-TRBJ usage; for memory cells, usage differed. CXCR3-negative naive cells had less hydrophobic TRB CDR3s than did CXCR3-positive naive cells. Each naive subset displayed comparably high diversity, whereas memory CD8+ cells displayed much lower diversity.

All TRB cDNA libraries came from 5' RACE performed with UMI labels. TCRdb reworked the 5' RACE reads into one entry per CDR3 protein, no DNA. The sample's table shows some 140,000 distinct CDR3 sequences. A CD45RO-CCR7+CD27+CD95- phenotype identified naive CD8+ T cells. For this clonotype: Its antigen remains unknown.

The CDR3 has 13 residues. Germline V gene sequence: CDR1 MNHEY, CDR2 SVGAGI. The V gene is TRBV6-5, the J gene TRBJ1-1; TCRdb names TRBD1, which stays unverified in the absence of DNA. Sequenced sample: naive CXCR3+ CD8+ T cells from blood. Subset: CD45RO-CCR7+CD27+CD95- naive CD8+ T cells expressing CXCR3 (TNR3+). The sequence derives from a human donor in good health. Some clones in this sample may be carry-over from other donors' samples. The chain's CDR3 is CASSTQGDTEAFF.